Reported below is one TCR beta chain. This sample is part of a study of blood T cell repertoires in COVID-19. Whole-study context: COVID-19 samples collected from the United States, Italy and Spain covered acute and convalescent phases. T cells, B-cell-depleted T cells, or PBMCs provided the cDNA or gDNA that served as material.

As handled by the study authors: Reference gene primer amplification gave nucleated cell count estimates. Sequencing was performed with immunoSEQ multiplex PCR; in TCRdb, only in-frame clones are kept and a portion is missing. V, J and clone size were drawn from that table, and D and trimming were deduced from the DNA. The data show approximately 47,000 clones, roughly 90% seen once. Source material: peripheral blood. The receptor's source is a man between 65 and 85 years old with active COVID-19.

The CDR3 spells CATSDRHGQGGQETQYF. The CDR3 DNA is TGTGCCACCAGTGATCGACACGGACAGGGCGGCCAAGAGACCCAGTACTTC. The chain joins TRBV24-1 to TRBJ2-5; 8 nucleotides agree with TRBD1. V was pared by 3 bases and J by 1 base, with 9 bases of the junction left unmatched. The CDR3 loop spans 17 amino acids. Per the germline V gene, CDR1 is KGHDR and CDR2 is SFDVKD.